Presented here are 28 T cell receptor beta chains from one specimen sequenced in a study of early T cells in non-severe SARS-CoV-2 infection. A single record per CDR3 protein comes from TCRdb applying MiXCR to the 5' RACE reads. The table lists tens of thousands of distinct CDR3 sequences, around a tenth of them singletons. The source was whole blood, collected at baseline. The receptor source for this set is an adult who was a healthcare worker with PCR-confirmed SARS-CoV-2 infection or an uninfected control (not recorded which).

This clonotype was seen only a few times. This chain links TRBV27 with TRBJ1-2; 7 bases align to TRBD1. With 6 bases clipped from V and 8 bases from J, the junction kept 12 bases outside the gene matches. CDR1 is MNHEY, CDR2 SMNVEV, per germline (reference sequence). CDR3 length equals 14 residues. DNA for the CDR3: TGTGCCAGCAGACTGGGAGGGGGCGCGCCCGGCTACACCTTC. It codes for CASRLGGGAPGYTF.

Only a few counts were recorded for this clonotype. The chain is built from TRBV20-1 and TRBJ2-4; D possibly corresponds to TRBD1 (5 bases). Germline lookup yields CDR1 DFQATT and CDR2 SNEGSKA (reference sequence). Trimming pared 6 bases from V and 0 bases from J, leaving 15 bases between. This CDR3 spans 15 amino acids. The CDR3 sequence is CSANPIGAAKNIQYF. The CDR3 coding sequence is TGCAGTGCAAACCCAATTGGGGCAGCCAAAAACATTCAGTACTTC.

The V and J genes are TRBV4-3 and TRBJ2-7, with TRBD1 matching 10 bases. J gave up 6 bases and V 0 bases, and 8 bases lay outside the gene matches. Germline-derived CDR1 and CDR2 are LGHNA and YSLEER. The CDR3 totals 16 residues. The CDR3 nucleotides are TGCGCCAGCAGCCAAGAGGGGACAGGGGTGATGCGCGAGCAGTACTTC. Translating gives CASSQEGTGVMREQYF.

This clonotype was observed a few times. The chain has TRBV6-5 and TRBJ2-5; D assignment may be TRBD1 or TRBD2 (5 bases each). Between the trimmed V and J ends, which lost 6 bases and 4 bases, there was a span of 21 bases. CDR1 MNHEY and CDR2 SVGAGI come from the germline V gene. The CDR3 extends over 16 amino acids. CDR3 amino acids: CASSWKSGNGAETQYF. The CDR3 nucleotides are TGTGCCAGCAGCTGGAAAAGCGGTAATGGGGCAGAGACCCAGTACTTC.

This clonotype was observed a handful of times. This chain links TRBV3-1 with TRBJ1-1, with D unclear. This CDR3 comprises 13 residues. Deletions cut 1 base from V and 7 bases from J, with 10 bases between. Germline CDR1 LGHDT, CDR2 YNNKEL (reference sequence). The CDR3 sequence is CASSQVEQNEAFF. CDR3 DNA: TGTGCCAGCAGCCAAGTGGAACAGAATGAAGCTTTCTTT.

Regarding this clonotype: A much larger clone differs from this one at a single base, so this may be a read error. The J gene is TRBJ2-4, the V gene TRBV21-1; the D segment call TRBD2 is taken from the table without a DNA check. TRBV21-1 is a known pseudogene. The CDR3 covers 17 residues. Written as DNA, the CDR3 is TGTGCCAGCAGCAAAGGCAGAGGGAGGCGTAGTAAAAACATTCAGTACTTC. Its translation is CASSKGRGRRSKNIQYF.

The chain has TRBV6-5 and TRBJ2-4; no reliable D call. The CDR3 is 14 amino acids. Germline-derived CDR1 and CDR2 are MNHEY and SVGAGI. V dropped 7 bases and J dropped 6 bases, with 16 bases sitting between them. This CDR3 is CASTPLADLNIQYF. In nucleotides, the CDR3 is TGTGCCAGCACCCCCTTGGCGGATTTAAACATTCAGTACTTC.

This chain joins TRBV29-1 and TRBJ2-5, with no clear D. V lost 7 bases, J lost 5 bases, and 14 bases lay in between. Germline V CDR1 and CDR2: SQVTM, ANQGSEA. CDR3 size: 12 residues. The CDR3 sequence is CSAGELAETQYF. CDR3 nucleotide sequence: TGCAGCGCCGGCGAACTGGCGGAGACCCAGTACTTC.

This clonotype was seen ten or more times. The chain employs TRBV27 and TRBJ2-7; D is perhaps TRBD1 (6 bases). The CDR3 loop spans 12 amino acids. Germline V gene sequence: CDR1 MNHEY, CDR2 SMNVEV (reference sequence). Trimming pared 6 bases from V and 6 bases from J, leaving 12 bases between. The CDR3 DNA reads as TGTGCCAGCAGAACAACAGGGACCGAGCAGTACTTC. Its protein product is CASRTTGTEQYF.

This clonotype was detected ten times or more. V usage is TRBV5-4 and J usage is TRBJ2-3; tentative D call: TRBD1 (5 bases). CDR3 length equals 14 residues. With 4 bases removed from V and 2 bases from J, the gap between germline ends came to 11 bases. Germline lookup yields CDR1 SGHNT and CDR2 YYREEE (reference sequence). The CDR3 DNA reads TGTGCCAGCAGCCGACAGAGCCTCACAGATACGCAGTATTTT. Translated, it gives CASSRQSLTDTQYF.

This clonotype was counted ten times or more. This CDR3 reads CASSSPLINEQFF. CDR3 coding DNA: TGTGCCAGCAGCTCCCCTTTGATCAATGAGCAGTTCTTC. V gene TRBV6-2 or TRBV6-3 combines with J gene TRBJ2-1; no clear D. The CDR3 has 13 amino acids. The germline V and J ends were trimmed by 6 bases and 6 bases, with 12 bases remaining between them. CDR1 is MNHEY and CDR2 is SVGEGT in the germline V gene.

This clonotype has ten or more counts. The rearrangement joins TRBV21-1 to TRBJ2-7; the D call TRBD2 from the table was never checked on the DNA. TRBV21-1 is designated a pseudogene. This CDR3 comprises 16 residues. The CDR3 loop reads CASSRIAATVSYEQYF. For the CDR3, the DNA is TGTGCCAGCAGCCGAATAGCGGCTACCGTCTCCTACGAGCAGTACTTC.

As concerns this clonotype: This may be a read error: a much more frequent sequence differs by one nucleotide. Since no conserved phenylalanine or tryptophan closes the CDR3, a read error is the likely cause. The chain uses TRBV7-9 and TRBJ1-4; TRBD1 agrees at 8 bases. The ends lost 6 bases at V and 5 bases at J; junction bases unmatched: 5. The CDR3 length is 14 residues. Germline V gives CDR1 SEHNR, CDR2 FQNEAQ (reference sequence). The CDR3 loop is CASSRDRLNEKLFI. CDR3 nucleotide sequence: TGTGCCAGCAGTCGGGACAGGCTAAATGAAAAACTGTTTATT.

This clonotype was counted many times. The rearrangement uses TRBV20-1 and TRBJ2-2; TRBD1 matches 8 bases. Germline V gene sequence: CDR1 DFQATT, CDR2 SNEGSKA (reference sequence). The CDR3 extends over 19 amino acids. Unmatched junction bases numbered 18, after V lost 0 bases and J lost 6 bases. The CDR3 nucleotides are TGCAGTGCTAGAGATCCCGAGGGGGACGGGACAGGTGACGCCGGGGAGCTGTTTTTT. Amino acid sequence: CSARDPEGDGTGDAGELFF.

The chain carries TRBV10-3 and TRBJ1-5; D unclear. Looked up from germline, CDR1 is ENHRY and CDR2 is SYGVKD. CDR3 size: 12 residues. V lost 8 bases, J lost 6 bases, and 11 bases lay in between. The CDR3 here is CAIGRRGQPQHF. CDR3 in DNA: TGTGCCATCGGGCGCCGCGGTCAGCCCCAGCATTTT.

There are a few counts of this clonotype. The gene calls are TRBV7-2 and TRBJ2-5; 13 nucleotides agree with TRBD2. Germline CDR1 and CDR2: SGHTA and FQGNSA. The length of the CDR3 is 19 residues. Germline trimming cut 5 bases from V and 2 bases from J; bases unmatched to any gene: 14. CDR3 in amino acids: CASSPYRTSGGFLQETQYF. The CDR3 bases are TGTGCCAGCAGCCCATACCGGACTAGCGGGGGATTTTTACAAGAGACCCAGTACTTC.

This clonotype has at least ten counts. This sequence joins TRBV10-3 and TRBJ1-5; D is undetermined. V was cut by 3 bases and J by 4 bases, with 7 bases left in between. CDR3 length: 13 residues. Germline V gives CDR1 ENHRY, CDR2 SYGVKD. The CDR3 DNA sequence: TGTGCCATCAGTGACCAGCCTAATCAGCCCCAGCATTTT. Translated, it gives CAISDQPNQPQHF.

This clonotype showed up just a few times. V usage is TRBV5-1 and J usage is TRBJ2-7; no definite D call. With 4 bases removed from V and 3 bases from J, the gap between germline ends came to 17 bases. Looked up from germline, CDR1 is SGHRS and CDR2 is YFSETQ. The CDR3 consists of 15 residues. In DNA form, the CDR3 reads TGCGCCAGCAGCCGGACCATGCCCCCCAGCTACGAGCAGTACTTC. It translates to CASSRTMPPSYEQYF.

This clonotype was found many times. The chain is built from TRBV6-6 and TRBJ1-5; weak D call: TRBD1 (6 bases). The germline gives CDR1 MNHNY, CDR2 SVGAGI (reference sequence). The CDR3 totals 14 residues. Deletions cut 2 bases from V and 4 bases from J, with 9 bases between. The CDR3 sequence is CASSYGQLNQPQHF. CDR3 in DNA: TGTGCCAGCAGTTACGGACAGCTTAATCAGCCCCAGCATTTT.

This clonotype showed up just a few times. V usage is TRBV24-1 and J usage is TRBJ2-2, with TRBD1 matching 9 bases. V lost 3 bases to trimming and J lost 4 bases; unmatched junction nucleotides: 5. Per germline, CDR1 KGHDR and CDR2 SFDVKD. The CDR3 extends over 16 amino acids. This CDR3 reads CATSDAGTGITGELFF. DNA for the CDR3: TGTGCCACCAGTGATGCCGGGACAGGGATCACCGGGGAGCTGTTTTTT.

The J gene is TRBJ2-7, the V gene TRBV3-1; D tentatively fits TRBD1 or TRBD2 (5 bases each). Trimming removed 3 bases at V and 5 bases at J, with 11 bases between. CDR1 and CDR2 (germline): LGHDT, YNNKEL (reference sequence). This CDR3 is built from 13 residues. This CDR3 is CASSQRGRDEQYF. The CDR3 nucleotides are TGTGCCAGCAGCCAGAGGGGTAGGGACGAGCAGTACTTC.

The DNA for the CDR3 is TGTGCCAGCTCACCACGAGGGGGACCCTTGGGGGATGAGCAGTTCTTC. It translates to CASSPRGGPLGDEQFF. The chain carries TRBV18 and TRBJ2-1, with D possibly being TRBD1 (6 bases). The length of the CDR3 is 16 residues. Germline V gene sequence: CDR1 KGHSH, CDR2 LQKENI. V was shortened by 1 base and J by 8 bases, with 18 bases between the two germline ends.

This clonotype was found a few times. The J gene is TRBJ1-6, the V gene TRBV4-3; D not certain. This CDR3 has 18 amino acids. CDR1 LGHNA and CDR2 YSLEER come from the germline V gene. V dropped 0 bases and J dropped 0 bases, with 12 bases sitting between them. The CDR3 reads CASSQDGPSASYNSPLHF. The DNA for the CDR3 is TGCGCCAGCAGCCAAGACGGGCCATCAGCCTCCTATAATTCACCCCTCCACTTT.

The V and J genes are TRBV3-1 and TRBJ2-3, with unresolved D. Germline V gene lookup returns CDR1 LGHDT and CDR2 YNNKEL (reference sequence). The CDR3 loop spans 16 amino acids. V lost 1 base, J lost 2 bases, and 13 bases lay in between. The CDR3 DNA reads TGTGCCAGCAGCCAAGTCGTAGTTGGTACCACAGATACGCAGTATTTT. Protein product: CASSQVVVGTTDTQYF.

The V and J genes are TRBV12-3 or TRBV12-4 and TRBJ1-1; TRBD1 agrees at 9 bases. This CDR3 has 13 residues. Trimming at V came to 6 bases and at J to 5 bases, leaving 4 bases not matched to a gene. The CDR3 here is CASSNRGQTEAFF. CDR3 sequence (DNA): TGTGCCAGCAGCAACAGGGGGCAGACTGAAGCTTTCTTT.

The CDR3 nucleotides are TGCGCCAGCAGCTTGGTTGGTACGGACGGAGGTAGTTCACCCCTCCACTTT. Its protein product is CASSLVGTDGGSSPLHF. The V call is TRBV5-1, the J call TRBJ1-6, with unresolved D. V lost 0 bases, J lost 9 bases, and 19 bases lay in between. Germline V gene data show CDR1 as SGHRS and CDR2 as YFSETQ. This CDR3 comprises 17 residues.

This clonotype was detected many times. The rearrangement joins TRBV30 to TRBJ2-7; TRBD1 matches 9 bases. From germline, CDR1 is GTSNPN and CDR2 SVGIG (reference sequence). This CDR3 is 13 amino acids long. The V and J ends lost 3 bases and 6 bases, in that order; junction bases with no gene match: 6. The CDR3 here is CAWSSGTGIEQYF. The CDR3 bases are TGTGCCTGGAGCTCCGGGACAGGGATCGAGCAGTACTTC.

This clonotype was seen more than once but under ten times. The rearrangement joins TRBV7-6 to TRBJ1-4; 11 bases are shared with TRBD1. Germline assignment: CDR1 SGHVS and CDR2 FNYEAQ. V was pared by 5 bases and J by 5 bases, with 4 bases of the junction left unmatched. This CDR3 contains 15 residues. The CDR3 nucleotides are TGTGCCAGCAGCCGGGGACAGGGGGACAATGAAAAACTGTTTTTT. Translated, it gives CASSRGQGDNEKLFF.